The rows below give T cell receptor beta chains drawn from one sample of a study of T cell responses to AZD1222 COVID-19 vaccine. Produced via immunoSEQ multiplex PCR; TCRdb's table is partial and in-frame only. Here the sample spans about 100,000 clones, about 86% being singletons. The sample in question was peripheral blood, obtained on day 0 of AZD1222 vaccination. The origin of the receptors is an adult in good health. The CDR3 runs from the conserved cysteine through the conserved F or W. The D gene is left open where the match is weak. Expanded clones get a size class; other rows say once, few or many, or leave the size out.

size	V	D	J	CDR3	DNA
.	TRBV9	TRBD2	TRBJ2-3	CASSAGTRGGDTQYF	TGTGCCAGCAGCGCCGGGACTAGGGGGGGAGATACGCAGTATTTT
.	TRBV27	.	TRBJ2-7	CASSLHQGPTYEQYF	TGTGCCAGCAGTTTACATCAGGGACCCACCTACGAGCAGTACTTC
.	TRBV6-5	.	TRBJ1-3	CASSTGLRNTIYF	TGTGCCAGCAGTACAGGACTACGTAACACCATATATTTT
.	TRBV30	.	TRBJ2-1	CAWSWRDYRYNEQFF	TGTGCCTGGAGCTGGAGGGATTATCGCTACAATGAGCAGTTCTTC
.	TRBV7-2	TRBD1	TRBJ1-1	CASSLTDRGTEAFF	TGTGCCAGCAGCTTAACAGACAGGGGGACTGAAGCTTTCTTT
.	TRBV9	.	TRBJ1-4	CASSPNRVGSDEKLFF	TGTGCCAGCAGCCCCAACAGGGTTGGGAGTGATGAAAAACTGTTTTTT
.	TRBV12-5	.	TRBJ2-7	CASGLGENEQYF	TGTGCTAGTGGTTTAGGGGAGAACGAGCAGTACTTC
.	TRBV28	.	TRBJ1-2	CASSFINYGYTF	TGTGCCAGCAGTTTCATCAATTATGGCTACACCTTC
.	TRBV2	.	TRBJ1-1	CASSRTGMNTEAFF	TGTGCCAGCTCCCGGACGGGGATGAACACTGAAGCTTTCTTT
.	TRBV4-2	TRBD2	TRBJ2-7	CASSQGGPLAGGEARQYF	TGTGCCAGCAGCCAAGGGGGACCCTTAGCGGGAGGCGAAGCGAGACAGTACTTC
.	TRBV27	.	TRBJ2-7	CASRLNLVGEQYF	TGTGCCAGCAGACTCAACCTGGTGGGCGAGCAGTACTTC
.	TRBV4-2	TRBD2	TRBJ2-2	CASSQDGTSGRSTGELFF	TGTGCCAGCAGCCAAGATGGGACTAGCGGGAGAAGTACCGGGGAGCTGTTTTTT
.	TRBV28	.	TRBJ1-6	CASSPSLENSPLHF	TGTGCCAGCAGTCCCTCCTTGGAAAATTCACCCCTCCACTTT
.	TRBV12-2	.	TRBJ1-4	CASRPIAGFTGPTNEKLFF	TGTGCAAGTCGCCCGATTGCGGGTTTTACCGGTCCAACTAATGAAAAACTGTTTTTT
.	TRBV15	TRBD2	TRBJ2-3	CATRPEGSSGYHTDTQYF	TGTGCCACCAGGCCAGAGGGGTCTAGCGGGTATCACACAGATACGCAGTATTTT
.	TRBV7-3	TRBD2	TRBJ2-1	CASSLGAGSYNEQFF	TGTGCCAGCAGCCTGGGAGCGGGATCCTACAATGAGCAGTTCTTC
.	TRBV11-2	TRBD1	TRBJ2-7	CASSPIGQGASNEQYF	TGTGCCAGCAGCCCGATAGGACAGGGGGCTTCCAACGAGCAGTACTTC
.	TRBV3-1/TRBV3-2	TRBD1	TRBJ2-1	CASSLGQGASYEQFF	TGTGCCAGCAGCCTGGGACAGGGGGCTTCGTATGAGCAGTTCTTC
.	TRBV9	TRBD2	TRBJ2-1	CASSPGGADNEQFF	TGTGCCAGCAGCCCCGGGGGGGCGGACAATGAGCAGTTCTTC
.	TRBV27	.	TRBJ1-1	CASSLAGRGNTEAFF	TGTGCCAGCAGTTTAGCTGGGAGGGGAAACACTGAAGCTTTCTTT
.	TRBV30	.	TRBJ1-2	CAWSVSQGGYTF	TGTGCCTGGAGTGTAAGTCAGGGTGGCTACACCTTC
.	TRBV11-2	.	TRBJ1-4	CASRTPGVDEKLFF	TGTGCCAGCAGAACCCCTGGGGTTGATGAAAAACTGTTTTTT
.	TRBV27	.	TRBJ1-1	CASSLSGTGNTEAFF	TGTGCCAGCAGTTTATCGGGGACCGGGAACACTGAAGCTTTCTTT
.	TRBV9	TRBD2	TRBJ2-3	CASSSGTSGVDTQYF	TGTGCCAGCAGCTCCGGGACTAGCGGGGTCGATACGCAGTATTTT
.	TRBV28	.	TRBJ2-7	CASTLTASGEQYF	TGTGCCAGCACCTTGACAGCCTCGGGGGAGCAGTACTTC
few	TRBV4-2	TRBD1	TRBJ2-1	CASSQEGTGGYNEQFF	TGTGCCAGCAGCCAAGAAGGGACAGGGGGGTACAATGAGCAGTTCTTC
few	TRBV19	.	TRBJ2-7	CASSIGGSSYEQYF	TGTGCCAGTAGTATTGGGGGTTCCTCCTACGAGCAGTACTTC
.	TRBV2	.	TRBJ1-2	CASTYNYGYTF	TGTGCCAGCACGTATAACTATGGCTACACCTTC
.	TRBV27	.	TRBJ1-3	CASSLSGTAAGISGNTIYF	TGTGCCAGCAGTTTGAGCGGGACTGCCGCAGGTATCTCTGGAAACACCATATATTTT
.	TRBV5-1	TRBD2	TRBJ2-3	CASSLDGGAFGTDTQYF	TGCGCCAGCAGCTTGGACGGGGGGGCTTTTGGGACAGATACGCAGTATTTT
.	TRBV28	TRBD1	TRBJ2-7	CASTGQVSSYEQYF	TGTGCCAGCACCGGACAGGTTTCCTCCTACGAGCAGTACTTC
.	TRBV4-3	.	TRBJ2-7	CASSQMVGGGDEQYF	TGCGCCAGCAGCCAGATGGTCGGGGGCGGCGACGAGCAGTACTTC
few	TRBV6-4	.	TRBJ2-2	CATSDSLVGTGELFF	TGTGCCACTTCGGACAGCCTAGTGGGCACCGGGGAGCTGTTTTTT
few	TRBV7-8	.	TRBJ2-7	CASSLGRGTVYEQYF	TGTGCCAGCAGTTTAGGCCGCGGGACAGTCTACGAGCAGTACTTC
.	TRBV3-1/TRBV3-2	.	TRBJ1-1	CASSQDWSFAEAFF	TGTGCCAGCAGCCAAGATTGGAGTTTCGCTGAAGCTTTCTTT
once	TRBV3-1/TRBV3-2	.	TRBJ2-5	CASSQNRPTGLPWTQYF	TGTGCCAGCAGCCAAAACCGCCCGACGGGACTCCCTTGGACCCAGTACTTC
.	TRBV28	TRBD1	TRBJ1-1	CASIAGQTMNTEAFF	TGTGCCAGCATCGCGGGACAGACTATGAACACTGAAGCTTTCTTT
few	TRBV19	.	TRBJ2-6	CASSSPQGSDSGANVLTF	TGTGCCAGTAGTTCCCCCCAGGGGTCCGACTCTGGGGCCAACGTCCTGACTTTC
.	TRBV15	TRBD1	TRBJ1-6	CATSGDRGRGSPLHF	TGTGCCACCAGCGGGGACAGGGGCCGGGGGTCACCCCTCCACTTT
.	TRBV5-8	.	TRBJ2-5	CASTLGHQETQYF	TGTGCCAGCACCCTGGGACACCAAGAGACCCAGTACTTC
.	TRBV6-5	TRBD1	TRBJ2-5	CASRDRARQETQYF	TGTGCCAGCAGAGACAGGGCCCGTCAAGAGACCCAGTACTTC
.	TRBV7-9	.	TRBJ2-5	CASSLGGLQETQYF	TGTGCCAGCAGCTTAGGGGGACTCCAAGAGACCCAGTACTTC